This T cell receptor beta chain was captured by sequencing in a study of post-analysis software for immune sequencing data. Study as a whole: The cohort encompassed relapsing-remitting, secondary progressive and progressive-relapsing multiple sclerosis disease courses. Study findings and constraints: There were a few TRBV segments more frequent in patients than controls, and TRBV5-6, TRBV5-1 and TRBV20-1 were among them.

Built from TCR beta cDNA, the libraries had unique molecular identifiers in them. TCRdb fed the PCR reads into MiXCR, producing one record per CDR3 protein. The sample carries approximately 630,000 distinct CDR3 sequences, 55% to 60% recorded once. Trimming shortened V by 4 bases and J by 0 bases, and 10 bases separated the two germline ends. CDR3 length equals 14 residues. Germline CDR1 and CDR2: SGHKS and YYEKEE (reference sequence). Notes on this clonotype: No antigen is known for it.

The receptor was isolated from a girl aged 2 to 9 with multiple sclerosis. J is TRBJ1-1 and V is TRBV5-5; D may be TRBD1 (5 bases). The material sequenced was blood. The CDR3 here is CASSRDSLNTEAFF. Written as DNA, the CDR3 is TGTGCCAGCAGCCGGGACTCATTGAACACTGAAGCTTTCTTT.